The present T cell receptor beta chain was sequenced within a study of cytomegalovirus exposure and HLA in healthy donors. There are a few counts of this clone. Its antigen remains unidentified. The PCR contained 60 Vbeta and 13 Jbeta primers. Profiling relied on immunoSEQ multiplex PCR, and the TCRdb table lists in-frame clones only, not all of them. The sample has 150,000 to 200,000 clones, around three quarters seen once; the top ten hold 2% to 2.5%. The V gene's germline CDR1 is MNHEY and CDR2 SMNVEV (reference sequence). The length of the CDR3 is 15 residues. After removal of 2 bases from V and 5 bases from J, the junction contained 6 bases not matched to a gene. Findings of the study overall: Apparent HLA restriction characterized most CMV-associated TCR beta chains in a later analysis.

Material for sequencing was PBMCs. The rearrangement links TRBV27 to TRBJ1-5; 7 bases align to TRBD1. This receptor was obtained from a woman aged 25 to 39 in good health and CMV-seropositive. The CDR3 DNA reads as TGTGCCAGCAGTTTAACCAGGGGGGCTTATCAGCCCCAGCATTTT. It specifies CASSLTRGAYQPQHF.